This T cell receptor beta chain was documented in a study of cytomegalovirus exposure and HLA in healthy donors. Trimming left V 4 bases short and J 1 base short, with 7 bases between. The CDR3 runs to 14 residues. In germline, CDR1 is MNHEY, CDR2 SVGAGI. PCR involved 60 Vbeta and 13 Jbeta primers. TCRdb's copy holds only in-frame clones and misses some; the assay was immunoSEQ multiplex PCR. This table holds 150,000 to 200,000 clones, 84% found once. This chain links TRBV6-5 with TRBJ2-2, with D perhaps TRBD1 (6 bases). The receptor was derived from a boy younger than 18 in good health and CMV-seronegative. The sample comprised PBMCs. The CDR3 nucleotides read TGTGCCAGCAGTTCGACAGGGAACACCGGGGAGCTGTTTTTT. The encoded protein is CASSSTGNTGELFF.